This TCR beta chain was identified in a study of patients and donors after allogeneic stem cell transplantation (dated by TCRdb to about 2020). The CDR3 contains 14 residues, cysteine and phenylalanine counted. The kept DNA is CDR3 alone, 42 bases in frame from the first base. CDR1 and CDR2 (SGDLS, YYNGEE) derive from the germline V gene. V is reduced by 4 bases and J by 5 bases, leaving a spacing of 15 bases between them. The library was generated by RT-PCR. The instrument was a NextSeq 550. In TCRdb, the public reads were trimmed at Q25 with fastp and aligned with MiXCR, with productive beta chains retained. Every distinct CDR3 protein forms one entry, paired with its most common genes and DNA. The sample profile shows over 150,000 distinct CDR3 sequences; 40% to 45% of them were found once. The ten largest clones add up to about 35% of the sample. Of note for this clonotype: It has no known antigen specificity. Base qualities are missing; no much larger clone stands one base away.

Source material: blood, either unsorted or a sorted T cell fraction (not recorded which). The sequence was collected from a human donor who was either an allogeneic HSCT recipient or a stem cell or donor lymphocyte infusion donor (not recorded which). It is not recorded whose cells these are; they may come from a transplant donor. The sequence joins TRBV9 to TRBJ1-1; the D gene assignment is ambiguous. CDR3 reads: CASSPGDTRTEAFF. The nucleotide sequence reads as follows: TGTGCCAGCAGCCCGGGAGATACCCGGACTGAAGCTTTCTTT. Extended through the reference TRBV9 and TRBJ1-1 proteins, this CDR3 yields the full variable domain: DSGVTQTPKHLITATGQRVTLRCSPRSGDLSVYWYQQSLDQGLQFLIQYYNGEERAKGNILERFSAQQFPDLHSELNLSSLELGDSALYFCASSPGDTRTEAFFGQGTRLTVV.